This T cell receptor (beta chain) stems from a study of long-term antiretroviral therapy in people with HIV. Study-level findings and limits: Even long-term ART left TRB diversity below transplant donor controls, despite gains. Clones with expansion before ART led the repertoire at all time points.

The CDR3 is made up of 15 amino acids. Germline lookup yields CDR1 MNHEY and CDR2 SVGAGI. V trimming: 5 bases; J trimming: 4 bases; junction bases outside the gene matches: 9. The libraries were made with immunoSEQ v3.0 at survey level. The data were produced by immunoSEQ multiplex PCR, yet TCRdb's version contains in-frame clones alone and is incomplete. The sample carries 18,000 or so clones, 80% to 90% recorded once. The samples comprised about 1-10 million cryopreserved PBMC ahead of DNA extraction. Of note for this clone: The antigen is unknown.

The chain recombines TRBV6-5 with TRBJ1-2; TRBD1 matches 8 bases. The clonotype comes from a man over 45 with HIV. The specimen was unsorted PBMCs, collected 4.2 years after starting antiretroviral therapy. Here the CDR3 DNA reads TGTGCCAGCAGTCTCCGGACAGGGCTGTTCTATGGCTACACCTTC. It is translated as CASSLRTGLFYGYTF.